The present T cell receptor beta chain was sequenced within a study of blood T cells in healthy people across ages. Study-level results: Estimated diversity that came from one million T cells was considered an underestimate.

As concerns this clonotype: Antigen unknown.

A J-beta primer mix and a sample-barcoded 5' primer were used in a second PCR of about 7 to 12 cycles. TCRdb passed the 5' RACE reads through MiXCR, listing each CDR3 protein once. The data contain 1.6 million or so distinct CDR3 sequences, about 35% of them seen just once; the ten biggest clones take up around 11%. V shed 6 bases, J shed 1 base, and the junction held 14 bases outside the gene matches. Germline V gene data show CDR1 as SGHTA and CDR2 as FQGNSA. The CDR3 totals 17 residues. The receptor comes from a woman aged 30 to 39 in good health. The chain links TRBV7-2 to TRBJ2-7; TRBD2 agrees at 8 bases. The sequenced material came from blood. The CDR3 coding sequence is TGTGCCAGCAGATTGGATCGAGGCCGGGGGGGGTCCTACGAGCAGTACTTC. Amino acid sequence: CASRLDRGRGGSYEQYF.